This T cell receptor beta chain was observed in a study of monozygotic twins with inflammatory bowel disease. TCRdb derives one entry per CDR3 protein from the 5' RACE reads, leaving out DNA. Its table lists around 190,000 distinct CDR3 sequences. CDR1 and CDR2 from the germline V gene are SSHAT and FNYEAQ (reference sequence). The CDR3 extends over 16 amino acids. Specimen: blood. This sequence joins TRBV7-7 and TRBJ2-5; TCRdb's D call of TRBD2 is untestable without DNA. The sequence came from a human donor with ulcerative colitis or Crohn's disease, or a healthy co-twin of an affected twin (not recorded which). The CDR3 here is CASSPTSGGYQETQYF.